This paragraph reports one T cell receptor (beta chain). Its specificity is unknown. V was clipped by 6 bases and J by 0 bases, with 16 bases between them. The CDR3 consists of 16 residues. Germline V gene data show CDR1 as LNHDA and CDR2 as SQIVND (reference sequence). TCRdb keeps only in-frame clones here, not all; method: immunoSEQ multiplex PCR. The data contain 45,000 to 65,000 clones, 80% to 90% of them seen just once; the ten biggest clones take up 1.8%. This sample is drawn from a study of OX40 agonist ivuxolimab in advanced cancers. Study-level information: Prior therapy, whether anti-PD-1, anti-PD-L1 or anti-CTLA-4, was allowed, and less than 45% had some.

Study-level results: Not determined was the antigen specificity of the expanded peripheral T cells.

The chain is built from TRBV19 and TRBJ2-3; no clear D gene. The specimen comprised CD4+ or CD8+ T cells sorted from blood, sampled in a trial of the OX40 agonist ivuxolimab. The sequence was obtained from an adult with an advanced solid tumor such as melanoma, head and neck, liver or kidney cancer. The CDR3 loop reads CASSPSMGVSTDTQYF. In nucleotides, the CDR3 is TGTGCCAGTAGCCCCTCGATGGGCGTTAGCACAGATACGCAGTATTTT.